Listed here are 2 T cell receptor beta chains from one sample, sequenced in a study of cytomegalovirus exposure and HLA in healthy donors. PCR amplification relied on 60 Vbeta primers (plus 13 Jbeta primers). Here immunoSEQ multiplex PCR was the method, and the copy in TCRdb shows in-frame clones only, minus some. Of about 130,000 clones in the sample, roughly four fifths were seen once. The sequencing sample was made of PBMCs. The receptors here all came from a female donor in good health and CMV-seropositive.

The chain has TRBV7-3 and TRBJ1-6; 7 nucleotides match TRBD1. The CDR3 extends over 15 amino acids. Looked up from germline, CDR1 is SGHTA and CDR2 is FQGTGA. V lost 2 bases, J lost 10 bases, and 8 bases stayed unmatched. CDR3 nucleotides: TGTGCCAGCAGCTTACGGGACAGTTGGCTCTCACCCCTCCACTTT. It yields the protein CASSLRDSWLSPLHF.

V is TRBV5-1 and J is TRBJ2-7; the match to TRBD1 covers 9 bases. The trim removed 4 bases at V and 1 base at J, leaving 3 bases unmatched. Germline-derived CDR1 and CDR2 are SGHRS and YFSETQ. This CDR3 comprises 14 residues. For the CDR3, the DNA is TGCGCCAGCAGCCCCGGGACAGGGTCCTACGAGCAGTACTTC. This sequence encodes CASSPGTGSYEQYF.